These T cell receptor beta chains were read from a single sample in a study of molecular identifiers for immune sequencing clone quantification. One entry per CDR3 protein results from TCRdb running MiXCR on the PCR reads. The data contain hundreds of thousands of distinct CDR3 sequences, around 25% of them singletons. Sequenced material: naive CD8+ T cells from blood, with Jurkat cell RNA spiked in. The receptors stem from a human donor in good health. Some libraries in this study had Jurkat cell RNA spiked in. The conserved cysteine and the conserved F or W are not part of the CDR3 here. A D gene is named only where the DNA matches it firmly. Where a row states a size, it is once, few, many or the class of an expanded clone; other rows omit it.

clone_size: many; d_call: NA; v_call: TRBV4-3; cdr3_aa: ASSQDTGIYNEQF
clone_size: many; d_call: NA; v_call: TRBV7-2; cdr3_aa: ASSSPYSPLH
clone_size: few; d_call: NA; v_call: TRBV29-1; cdr3_aa: SARTWTSTDTQY
clone_size: many; d_call: NA; v_call: TRBV5-4; cdr3_aa: ASSFGRGMDTEAF
clone_size: few; d_call: TRBD1; v_call: TRBV6-5; cdr3_aa: ASSSGDSNEKLF
clone_size: many; d_call: NA; v_call: TRBV7-9; cdr3_aa: ASRGEGNIQY
clone_size: many; d_call: TRBD2; v_call: TRBV4-3; cdr3_aa: ASSSSGRVPDTQY
clone_size: NA; d_call: NA; v_call: TRBV5-4; cdr3_aa: ASRMALQEPQY
clone_size: few; d_call: TRBD2; v_call: TRBV20-1; cdr3_aa: SAREPSGTTYEQY
clone_size: NA; d_call: NA; v_call: TRBV28; cdr3_aa: ASSSSQGPQETQY
clone_size: NA; d_call: NA; v_call: TRBV11-2; cdr3_aa: ASSLQAPEQY